The clone carrying this T cell receptor beta chain was counted ten times or more. TCRdb re-derived calls from the reads in MiXCR, one entry per CDR3 protein. Of 400,000 to 550,000 distinct CDR3 sequences in the sample, about 11% are singletons; the top ten hold roughly 10%. These data are taken from a study of T cell repertoires in cytomegalovirus infection. Per the germline V gene, CDR1 is SGHRS and CDR2 is YFSETQ. The length of the CDR3 is 18 residues. The V segment lost 4 bases and the J segment 5 bases; nucleotides outside the gene matches: 16. The material sequenced was PBMCs. J is TRBJ1-4 and V is TRBV5-1; TRBD1 matches 8 bases. The clonotype originates from a human donor in good health (CMV status not recorded). Some clones in this sample may be carry-over from other donors' samples. The CDR3 DNA follows: TGCGCCAGCAGCGCCCCCCGGGACAGGTCATCAAAGAATGAAAAACTGTTTTTT. Amino acid sequence: CASSAPRDRSSKNEKLFF. Full variable domain (remainder filled in from reference TRBV5-1 and TRBJ1-4): KAGVTQTPRYLIKTRGQQVTLSCSPISGHRSVSWYQQTPGQGLQFLFEYFSETQRNKGNFPGRFSGRQFSNSRSEMNVSTLELGDSALYLCASSAPRDRSSKNEKLFFGSGTQLSVL.